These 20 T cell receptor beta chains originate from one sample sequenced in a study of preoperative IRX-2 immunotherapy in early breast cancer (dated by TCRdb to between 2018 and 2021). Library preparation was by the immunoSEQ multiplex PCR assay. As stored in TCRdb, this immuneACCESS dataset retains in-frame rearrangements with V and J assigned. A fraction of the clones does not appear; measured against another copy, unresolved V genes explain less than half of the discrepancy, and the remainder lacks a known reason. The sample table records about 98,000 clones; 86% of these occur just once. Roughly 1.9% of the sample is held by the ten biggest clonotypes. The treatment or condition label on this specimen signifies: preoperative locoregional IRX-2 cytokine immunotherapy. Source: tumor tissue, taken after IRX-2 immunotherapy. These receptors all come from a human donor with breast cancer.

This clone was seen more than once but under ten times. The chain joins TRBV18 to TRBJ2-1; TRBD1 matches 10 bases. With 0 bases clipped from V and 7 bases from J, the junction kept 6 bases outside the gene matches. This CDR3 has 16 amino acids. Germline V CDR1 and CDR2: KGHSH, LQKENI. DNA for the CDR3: TGTGCCAGCTCACCACCTGGACAGGGGGTTGCAAATGAGCAGTTCTTC. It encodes CASSPPGQGVANEQFF. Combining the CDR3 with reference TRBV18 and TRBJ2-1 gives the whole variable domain NAGVMQNPRHLVRRRGQEARLRCSPMKGHSHVYWYRQLPEEGLKFMVYLQKENIIDESGMPKERFSAEFPKEGPSILRIQQVVRGDSAAYFCASSPPGQGVANEQFFGPGTRLTVL.

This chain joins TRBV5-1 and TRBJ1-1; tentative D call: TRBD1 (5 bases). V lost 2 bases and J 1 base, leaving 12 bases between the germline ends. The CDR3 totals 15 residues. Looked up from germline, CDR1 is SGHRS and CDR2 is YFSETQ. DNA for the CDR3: TGCGCCAGCAGCTTAGAAGGGGCCACGAACACTGAAGCTTTCTTT. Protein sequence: CASSLEGATNTEAFF.

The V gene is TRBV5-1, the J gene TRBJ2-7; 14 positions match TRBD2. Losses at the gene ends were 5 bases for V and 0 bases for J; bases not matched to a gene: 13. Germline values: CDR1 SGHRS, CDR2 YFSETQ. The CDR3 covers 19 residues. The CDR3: CASSYGGLAGDRSSYEQYF. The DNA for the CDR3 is TGCGCCAGCAGTTATGGGGGACTAGCGGGAGATAGGAGCTCCTACGAGCAGTACTTC.

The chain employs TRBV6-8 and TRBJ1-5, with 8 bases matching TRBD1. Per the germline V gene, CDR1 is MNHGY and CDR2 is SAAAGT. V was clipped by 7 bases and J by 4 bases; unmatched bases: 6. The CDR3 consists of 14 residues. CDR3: CASTVDRENQPQHF. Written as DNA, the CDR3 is TGTGCCAGCACCGTGGACAGGGAGAATCAGCCCCAGCATTTT.

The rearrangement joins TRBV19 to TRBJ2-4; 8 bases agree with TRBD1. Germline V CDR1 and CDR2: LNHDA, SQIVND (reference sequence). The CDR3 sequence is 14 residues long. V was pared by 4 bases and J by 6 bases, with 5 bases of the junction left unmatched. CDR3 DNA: TGTGCCAGTAGTAGCTGGACAGGGAGAAACATTCAGTACTTC. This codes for CASSSWTGRNIQYF. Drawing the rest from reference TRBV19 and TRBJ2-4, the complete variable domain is DGGITQSPKYLFRKEGQNVTLSCEQNLNHDAMYWYRQDPGQGLRLIYYSQIVNDFQKGDIAEGYSVSREKKESFPLTVTSAQKNPTAFYLCASSSWTGRNIQYFGAGTRLSVL.

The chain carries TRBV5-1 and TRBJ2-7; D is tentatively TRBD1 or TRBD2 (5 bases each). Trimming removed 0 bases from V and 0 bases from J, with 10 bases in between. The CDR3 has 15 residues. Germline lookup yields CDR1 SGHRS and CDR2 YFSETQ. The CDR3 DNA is TGCGCCAGCAGCTTGGCCGAGAGGGGCTCCTACGAGCAGTACTTC. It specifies CASSLAERGSYEQYF.

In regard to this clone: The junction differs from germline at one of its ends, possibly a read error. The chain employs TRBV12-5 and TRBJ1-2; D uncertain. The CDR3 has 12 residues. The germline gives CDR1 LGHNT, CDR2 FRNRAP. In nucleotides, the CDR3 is TGTGCTAGTGGGACGGGTAATTATGTCTACACCTTC. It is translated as CASGTGNYVYTF.

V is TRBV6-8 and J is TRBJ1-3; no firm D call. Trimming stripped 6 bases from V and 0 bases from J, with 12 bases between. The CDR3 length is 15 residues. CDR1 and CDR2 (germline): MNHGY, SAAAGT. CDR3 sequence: CASRPYVFSGNTIYF. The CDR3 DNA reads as TGTGCCAGCAGACCCTATGTCTTCTCTGGAAACACCATATATTTT.

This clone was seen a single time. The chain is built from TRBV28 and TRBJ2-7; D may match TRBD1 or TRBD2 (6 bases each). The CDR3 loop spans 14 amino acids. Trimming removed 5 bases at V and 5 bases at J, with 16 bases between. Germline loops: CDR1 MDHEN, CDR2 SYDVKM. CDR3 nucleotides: TGTGCCAGCAGTCAACCAAGGGGGGACAACGAGCAGTACTTC. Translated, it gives CASSQPRGDNEQYF.

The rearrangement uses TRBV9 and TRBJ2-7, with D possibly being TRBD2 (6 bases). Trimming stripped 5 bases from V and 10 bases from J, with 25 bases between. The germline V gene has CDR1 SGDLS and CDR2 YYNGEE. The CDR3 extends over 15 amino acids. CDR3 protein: CASSEALGGAPRQYF. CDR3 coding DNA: TGTGCCAGCAGTGAAGCGCTCGGAGGGGCCCCCCGTCAGTACTTC.

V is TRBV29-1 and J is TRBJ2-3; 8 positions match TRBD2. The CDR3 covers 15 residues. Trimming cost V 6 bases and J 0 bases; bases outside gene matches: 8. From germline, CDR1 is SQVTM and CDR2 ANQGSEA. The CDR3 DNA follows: TGCAGCGTCGATTTACTAGCGGCTAGCACAGATACGCAGTATTTT. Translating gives CSVDLLAASTDTQYF.

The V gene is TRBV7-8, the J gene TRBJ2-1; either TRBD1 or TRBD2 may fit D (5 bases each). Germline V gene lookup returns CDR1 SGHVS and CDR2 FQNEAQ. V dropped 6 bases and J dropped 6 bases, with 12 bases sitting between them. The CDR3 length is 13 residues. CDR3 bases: TGTGCCAGCAGAGACCCGGGACCCAATGAGCAGTTCTTC. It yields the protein CASRDPGPNEQFF.

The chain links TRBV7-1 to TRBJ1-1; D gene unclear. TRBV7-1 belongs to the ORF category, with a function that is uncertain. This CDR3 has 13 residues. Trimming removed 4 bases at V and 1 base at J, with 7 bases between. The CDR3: CASSLMRNTEAFF. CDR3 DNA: TGTGCCAGCAGCTTAATGAGGAACACTGAAGCTTTCTTT.

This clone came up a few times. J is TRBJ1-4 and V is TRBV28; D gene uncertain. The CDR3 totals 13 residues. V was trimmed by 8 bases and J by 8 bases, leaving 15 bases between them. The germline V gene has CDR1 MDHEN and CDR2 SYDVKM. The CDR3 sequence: CASSAGEVEKLFF. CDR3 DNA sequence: TGTGCCAGCTCCGCGGGAGAAGTCGAAAAACTGTTTTTT.

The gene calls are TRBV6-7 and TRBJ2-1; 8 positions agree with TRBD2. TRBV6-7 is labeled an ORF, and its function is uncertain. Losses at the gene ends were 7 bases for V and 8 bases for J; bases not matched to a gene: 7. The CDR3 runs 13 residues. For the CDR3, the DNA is TGTGCCAGCAAAAGTAGCGGGACGTATGAGCAGTTCTTC. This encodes CASKSSGTYEQFF.

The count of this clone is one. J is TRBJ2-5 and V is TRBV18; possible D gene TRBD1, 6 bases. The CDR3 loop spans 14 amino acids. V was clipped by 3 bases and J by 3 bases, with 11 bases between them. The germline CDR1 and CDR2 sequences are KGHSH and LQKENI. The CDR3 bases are TGTGCCAGCTCACCGAACCACAGGGAAGAGACCCAGTACTTC. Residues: CASSPNHREETQYF.

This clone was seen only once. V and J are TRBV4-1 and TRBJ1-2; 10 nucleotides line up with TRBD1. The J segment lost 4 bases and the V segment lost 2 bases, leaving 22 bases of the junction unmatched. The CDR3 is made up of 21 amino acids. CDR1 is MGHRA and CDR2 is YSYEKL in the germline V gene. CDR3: CASSQFTQPPPKTGGGYGYTF. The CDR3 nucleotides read TGCGCCAGCAGCCAATTTACCCAACCCCCCCCGAAGACAGGGGGCGGCTATGGCTACACCTTC.

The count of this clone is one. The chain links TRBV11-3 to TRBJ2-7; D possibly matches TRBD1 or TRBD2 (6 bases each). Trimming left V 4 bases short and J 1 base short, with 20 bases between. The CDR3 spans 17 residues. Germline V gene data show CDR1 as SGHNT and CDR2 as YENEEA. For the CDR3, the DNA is TGTGCCAGCAGCTACCCCCCCCGACGGGGGCAATCCTACGAGCAGTACTTC. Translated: CASSYPPRRGQSYEQYF.

This CDR3 is CASSLWPPRGTEAFF. The CDR3 region has the DNA TGTGCCAGCAGTTTGTGGCCCCCGAGGGGGACTGAAGCTTTCTTT. This chain connects TRBV11-3 to TRBJ1-1, with D perhaps matching TRBD1 (6 bases). The germline V and J ends were trimmed by 6 bases and 5 bases, with 19 bases remaining between them. Germline CDR1 reads SGHNT; CDR2 reads YENEEA. This CDR3 has 15 amino acids.

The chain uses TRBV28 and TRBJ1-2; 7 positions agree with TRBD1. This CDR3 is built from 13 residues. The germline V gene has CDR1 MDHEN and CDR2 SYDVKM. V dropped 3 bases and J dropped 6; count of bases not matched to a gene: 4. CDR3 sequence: CASSFSGGDGYTF. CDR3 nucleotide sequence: TGTGCCAGCAGTTTCTCAGGGGGGGATGGCTACACCTTC.